Below, 13 T cell receptor beta chains from the same sample are listed, as sequenced in a study of T cell responses to AZD1222 COVID-19 vaccine. Only in-frame clones appear in the TCRdb table, and some are missing; sequencing was by immunoSEQ multiplex PCR. The sample contains about 55,000 clones, about 90% of which appear only once. Sequencing was performed on peripheral blood, taken on day 0 of AZD1222 vaccination. The receptor source for this set is an adult in good health.

The gene calls are TRBV19 and TRBJ1-2; 11 bases fit TRBD1. Germline assignment: CDR1 LNHDA and CDR2 SQIVND (reference sequence). The ends lost 9 bases at V and 6 bases at J; junction bases unmatched: 12. This CDR3 spans 15 amino acids. The CDR3 bases are TGTGCCAGCAATTACGGACAGGGGGCGTTGGATGGCTACACCTTC. It yields the protein CASNYGQGALDGYTF.

Here the CDR3 reads CASSPWQGGYTF. The CDR3 DNA reads as TGTGCCAGCAGCCCTTGGCAGGGAGGCTACACCTTC. The chain links TRBV3-1 (or the pseudogene TRBV3-2) to TRBJ1-2; D possibly corresponds to TRBD1 (5 bases). Germline assignment: CDR1 LGHDT and CDR2 YNNKEL (reference sequence). Trimming removed 4 bases at V and 8 bases at J, with 11 bases between. This CDR3 is 12 amino acids long.

J is TRBJ1-6 and V is TRBV10-3; maybe TRBD1 (5 bases). Looked up from germline, CDR1 is ENHRY and CDR2 is SYGVKD. The CDR3 is 17 amino acids. V lost 2 bases to trimming and J lost 8 bases, with 19 bases between them. The CDR3 DNA is TGTGCCATCAGTGAGCGGGCCGCCGGGACCAGGGATTCACCCCTCCACTTT. As protein: CAISERAAGTRDSPLHF.

This CDR3 is CASSLYAAFSGNTIYF. DNA for the CDR3: TGTGCCAGCAGTTTATATGCAGCGTTCTCTGGAAACACCATATATTTT. The chain uses TRBV28 and TRBJ1-3; D is undetermined. Trimming shortened V by 1 base and J by 0 bases, and 10 bases separated the two germline ends. The CDR3 is 16 residues long. The germline gives CDR1 MDHEN, CDR2 SYDVKM.

The chain uses TRBV5-4 and TRBJ2-5; 10 positions agree with TRBD1. This CDR3 is built from 15 residues. The trim removed 4 bases at V and 4 bases at J, leaving 7 bases unmatched. Germline CDR1 SGHNT, CDR2 YYREEE (reference sequence). The CDR3 spells CASSRPGTGVETQYF. Written as DNA, the CDR3 is TGTGCCAGCAGCCGCCCCGGGACAGGGGTAGAGACCCAGTACTTC.

The V call is TRBV4-3, the J call TRBJ1-4; D unresolved. The ends were cut back, 0 bases at V and 7 bases at J, with 12 bases in the middle. The CDR3 has 15 amino acids. Germline V gene sequence: CDR1 LGHNA, CDR2 YSLEER. The CDR3 here is CASSQDSGVGEKLFF. Here the CDR3 DNA reads TGCGCCAGCAGCCAAGATTCTGGAGTTGGTGAAAAACTGTTTTTT.

V gene TRBV2 combines with J gene TRBJ1-1, with D perhaps matching TRBD1 (5 bases). The germline gives CDR1 SNHLY, CDR2 FYNNEI. V was clipped by 6 bases and J by 1 base, with 15 bases between them. The CDR3 extends over 15 amino acids. The CDR3 DNA follows: TGTGCCAGCAGGAGGTCCGTGACAGAGAACACTGAAGCTTTCTTT. Encoded protein: CASRRSVTENTEAFF.

The chain recombines TRBV30 with TRBJ1-2; 10 bases agree with TRBD1. Looked up from germline, CDR1 is GTSNPN and CDR2 is SVGIG (reference sequence). The ends lost 7 bases at V and 0 bases at J; junction bases unmatched: 14. The CDR3 covers 17 residues. The CDR3: CASIGSGQGIANYGYTF. CDR3 DNA sequence: TGTGCCTCCATTGGGTCGGGACAGGGGATAGCTAACTATGGCTACACCTTC.

The J gene is TRBJ2-1, the V gene TRBV3-1 (or the pseudogene TRBV3-2), with a tentative D call TRBD1 (5 bases). Deletions cut 3 bases from V and 0 bases from J, with 9 bases between. The germline V gene has CDR1 LGHDT and CDR2 YNNKEL (reference sequence). The CDR3 sequence is 15 residues long. CDR3 protein: CASSQGLISYNEQFF. CDR3 coding DNA: TGTGCCAGCAGCCAGGGGCTAATCTCCTACAATGAGCAGTTCTTC.

V and J are TRBV9 and TRBJ2-2, with D uncertain. The V end lost 0 bases, the J end lost 5 bases, and 5 bases lay between the germline ends. Germline V gene data show CDR1 as SGDLS and CDR2 as YYNGEE. The CDR3 has 13 residues. The CDR3 reads CASSVVLTGELFF. The CDR3 DNA sequence: TGTGCCAGCAGCGTAGTTCTGACCGGGGAGCTGTTTTTT.

The chain couples TRBV4-1 to TRBJ2-7; 7 bases match TRBD1. V gave up 0 bases and J gave up 2 bases; unmatched junction bases: 7. CDR3 length: 16 amino acids. The germline CDR1 and CDR2 sequences are MGHRA and YSYEKL. CDR3 bases: TGCGCCAGCAGCCAAGAATGGGGGACAGAGACCTACGAGCAGTACTTC. As protein: CASSQEWGTETYEQYF.

This sequence joins TRBV5-1 and TRBJ2-3, with 7 nucleotides matching TRBD2. Germline CDR1 SGHRS, CDR2 YFSETQ. Trimming cost V 0 bases and J 7 bases; bases outside gene matches: 5. This CDR3 comprises 14 residues. This CDR3 is CASSLGTSGNTQYF. CDR3 nucleotides: TGCGCCAGCAGCTTGGGGACTAGTGGAAATACGCAGTATTTT.

A single count supports this clone. This chain uses TRBV24-1 with TRBJ1-4; 8 positions agree with TRBD1. The CDR3 has 16 amino acids. V lost 4 bases, J lost 8 bases, and 11 bases stayed unmatched. Germline V gene data show CDR1 as KGHDR and CDR2 as SFDVKD. In DNA form, the CDR3 reads TGTGCCACCAGTGACGGCAGGACAGGGCCCCTGGAAAAACTGTTTTTT. This codes for CATSDGRTGPLEKLFF.